This T cell receptor (beta chain) was identified during a study of cytotoxic CD8 clonotypes in ibrutinib-treated CLL. Study at large: Treatment had run for a median roughly 12 months, range 6 to 36, when response samples were taken.

A word on this clone: Its target is unknown.

Trimming removed 2 bases at V and 0 bases at J, with 14 bases between. This CDR3 contains 16 residues. CDR1 and CDR2 from the germline V gene are MNHNS and SASEGT. Using immunoSEQ multiplex PCR, the repertoire was profiled, and TCRdb retains in-frame clones only, with some absent. The table shows fewer than 45,000 clones, with around 53% occurring only once. Broader study findings: In comparison with age-matched healthy donors, baseline clonality was higher and tracked circulating CD8+ T-cell counts.

This specimen was PBMCs, taken before ibrutinib treatment. The sequence came from a human donor with chronic lymphocytic leukemia. The chain carries TRBV6-1 and TRBJ2-7; no firm D call. CDR3 region: CASSERGVLDSYEQYF. CDR3 bases: TGTGCCAGCAGTGAAAGAGGAGTCCTCGACTCCTACGAGCAGTACTTC.